The TCR beta chain described here comes from a study of T cells in Graves' hyperthyroidism and ophthalmopathy (dated by TCRdb to about 2019). Regarding the complete study: Peripheral blood was sampled at the time of initial diagnosis, prior to any treatment. For training and testing, the 110 or so patients in the discovery cohort were randomly divided in a 7:3 ratio. The paper reports TCR Vbeta CDR3 sequencing of 140 or so peripheral blood samples: approximately 43 ophthalmopathy, about 75 hyperthyroidism and 17 progressor patients. An independent validation cohort of under 20 hyperthyroidism patients and roughly 16 patients who later progressed to ophthalmopathy tested prospective prediction of ophthalmopathy. In addition, the study compared T-cell repertoires in thyroid tissue and in blood from five or six Graves' hyperthyroidism patients. TCR V-J signatures able to tell the groups apart were searched for in a discovery cohort of 90 to 100 patients, of whom 43 had Graves' ophthalmopathy and about 55 had stable Graves' hyperthyroidism. Once sampling was done, hyperthyroidism patients were given methimazole at a starting dose of 30 mg daily, whereas ophthalmopathy patients were given high-dose intravenous methylprednisolone. Paper-wide results and their limitations: Sample size was not statistically predetermined, and investigators were not blinded to group allocation. In validation, progression to ophthalmopathy was predicted by the model with nearly 71% sensitivity and 72% to 80% specificity, a median of around 6.5 months before onset. Blood samples also contained most of the expanded thyroid clonotypes (frequency above 0.001), which suggests that blood repertoires may reflect thyroid immune responses. In cross-validation, a model built on a 13 V-J signature told ophthalmopathy apart from stable hyperthyroidism with 85% to 90% sensitivity and around 83% specificity, and in testing the same model reached 80%/75%.

Notes on this clonotype: Its cognate antigen has yet to be identified. There are no base qualities to consult, and no much larger clone falls within one base.

The TCR beta CDR3 regions were amplified from the RNA transcripts. The TCR CDR3 was subjected to a first round of RT-PCR using the HTBI primer set and the Qiagen OneStep RT-PCR kit. Libraries were constructed in a second round of multiplex PCR, after which size selection and purification were carried out. The libraries were sequenced on an Illumina HiSeq2000 using paired-end 100 bp reads. For the original study's pipeline: Raw data were processed with SOAPnuke, discarding reads with adapters, uncalled bases, mean Phred below 15, or no exact constant-primer or identifier match. COPE v1.2.5 was used to merge high-quality paired reads, and clonotypes were defined as unique nucleotide sequences. Clonotypes were aligned to IMGT TRBV, TRBD and TRBJ reference segments using MiTCR v1.1. Analysis was restricted to V-J combinations with a frequency above 0.0001, which covered 99.2% of repertoires. A TCS score was defined as the ratio of F50 (clonal expansion) to E x V (chaos), with BLOSUM62-based TCRdist applied between CDR3 peptides within each V-J. Welch's t-statistics and random forest reduced roughly 500 V-J features to roughly 13, which were used in a naive Bayes classifier (R e1071). The public sequencing data were trimmed at Q25 with fastp and processed into clonotypes with MiXCR by TCRdb, which kept only in-frame beta chains. For every CDR3 protein sequence, its rows merge into one entry that carries the most common genes and DNA. TCRdb, not the authors, supplied the V and J calls. The sample table contains some 620,000 distinct CDR3 sequences; only one count was recorded for 16% of them. The ten largest clones take up around 4% of the sample.

Stable Graves' hyperthyroidism was defined as the absence of progression to ophthalmopathy over 18 months of follow-up. The hyperthyroidism patients were between 18 and 65 years old and newly diagnosed, with a disease duration of less than 2 months. Any patient with an uncontrolled infection, another autoimmune disease, pregnancy or lactation was excluded. Diagnoses relied on clinical symptoms, serum thyroxine and TRAb, thyroid ultrasound and orbital computed tomography. Ficoll-Paque density gradient centrifugation was used to isolate PBMCs from around 10 ml of fresh peripheral blood. Total RNA was extracted using Trizol reagent, and RNA quality was assessed on an Agilent 2100 Bioanalyzer. The germline V gene supplies CDR1 MNHNS and CDR2 SASEGT. Germline trimming: 6 bases from V, 7 bases from J; junction bases outside gene matches: 1. The CDR3 runs 13 residues from the cysteine to the phenylalanine. Only the CDR3 portion is preserved as DNA: 39 bases, with reading frame beginning at the first base.

The sequenced sample was blood. This sequence uses TRBV6-1 and TRBJ1-6; TRBD1 aligns with 9 central bases. The receptor's source is a woman aged 25 to 39 with Graves' hyperthyroidism. CDR3 region: CASRGTGNSPLHF. The nucleotide sequence reads TGTGCCAGCAGGGGGACAGGGAATTCACCCCTCCACTTT.